These T cell receptor beta chains were read from a single sample in a study of blood T cells in healthy people across ages. TCRdb reanalysed the 5' RACE reads using MiXCR and keeps one entry per CDR3 protein. The data contain just over 1 million distinct CDR3 sequences, over 35% of them singletons. Material for sequencing was blood. Every receptor here comes from an older woman in good health. Both conserved end residues are trimmed from each CDR3.

v_call,cdr3_aa
TRBV10-1,ASSERRLAGGADTQY
TRBV5-6,ASSFFRSQTKNIQY
TRBV7-6,ASSPRPGDLGYT
TRBV27,ASSWTFGGARQEKLF
TRBV28,ASSKGGSGIEQY
TRBV29-1,SALPTSGPYNEQF
TRBV7-2,ASSLDRFNYGYT
TRBV20-1,SASGHDTGELF
TRBV9,ASSETGTDYNEQF
TRBV6-2/TRBV6-3,ASRPGLEETQY
TRBV3-1,ASSQAEGRELYNEQF
TRBV10-3,AISESGSAGRGETQY
TRBV28,ASSPSGSGEETQY
TRBV14,ASSPMGQIYEQY
TRBV28,ASERLGQGIETQY
TRBV6-5,ASSYNFGGTDTQY
TRBV3-1,ASSHLKGGPNGYT
TRBV3-1,ASSQVRRGNYGYT